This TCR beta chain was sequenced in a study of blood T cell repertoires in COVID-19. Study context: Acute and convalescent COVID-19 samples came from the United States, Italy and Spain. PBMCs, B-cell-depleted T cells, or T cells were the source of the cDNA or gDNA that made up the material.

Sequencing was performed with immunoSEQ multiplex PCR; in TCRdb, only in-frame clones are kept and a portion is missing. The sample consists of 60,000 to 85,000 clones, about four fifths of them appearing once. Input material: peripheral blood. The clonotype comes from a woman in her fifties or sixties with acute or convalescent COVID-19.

The CDR3 DNA reads TGTGCCAGCAGTCGACAGGGATCCTATGGCTACACCTTC. Encoded protein: CASSRQGSYGYTF. V gene TRBV28 combines with J gene TRBJ1-2; 7 bases fit TRBD1. The ends lost 5 bases at V and 4 bases at J; junction bases unmatched: 4. The CDR3 runs to 13 residues. The germline CDR1 and CDR2 sequences are MDHEN and SYDVKM.